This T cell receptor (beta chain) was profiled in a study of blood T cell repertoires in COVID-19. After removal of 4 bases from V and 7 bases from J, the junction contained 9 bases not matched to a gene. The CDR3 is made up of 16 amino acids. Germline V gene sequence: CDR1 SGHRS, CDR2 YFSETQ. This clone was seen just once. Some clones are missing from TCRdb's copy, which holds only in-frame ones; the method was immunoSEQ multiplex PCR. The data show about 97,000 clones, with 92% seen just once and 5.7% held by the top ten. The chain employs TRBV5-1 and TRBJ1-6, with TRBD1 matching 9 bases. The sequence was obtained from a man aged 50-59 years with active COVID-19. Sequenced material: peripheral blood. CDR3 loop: CASSLEGQGGNSPLHF. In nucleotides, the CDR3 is TGCGCCAGCAGCCTCGAGGGACAGGGCGGAAATTCACCCCTCCACTTT.